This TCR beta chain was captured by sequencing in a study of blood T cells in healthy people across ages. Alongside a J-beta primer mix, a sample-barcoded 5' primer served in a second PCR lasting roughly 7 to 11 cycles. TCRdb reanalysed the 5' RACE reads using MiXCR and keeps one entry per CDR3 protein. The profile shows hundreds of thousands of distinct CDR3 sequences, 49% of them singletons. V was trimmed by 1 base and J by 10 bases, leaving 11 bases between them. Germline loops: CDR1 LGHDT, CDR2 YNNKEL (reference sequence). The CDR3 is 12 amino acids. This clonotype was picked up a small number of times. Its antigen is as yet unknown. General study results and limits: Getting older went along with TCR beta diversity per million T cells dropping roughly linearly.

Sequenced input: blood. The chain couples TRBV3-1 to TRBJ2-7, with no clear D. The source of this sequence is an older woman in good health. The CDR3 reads CASSQGVSAQYF. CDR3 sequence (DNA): TGTGCCAGCAGCCAAGGAGTATCCGCACAGTACTTC.